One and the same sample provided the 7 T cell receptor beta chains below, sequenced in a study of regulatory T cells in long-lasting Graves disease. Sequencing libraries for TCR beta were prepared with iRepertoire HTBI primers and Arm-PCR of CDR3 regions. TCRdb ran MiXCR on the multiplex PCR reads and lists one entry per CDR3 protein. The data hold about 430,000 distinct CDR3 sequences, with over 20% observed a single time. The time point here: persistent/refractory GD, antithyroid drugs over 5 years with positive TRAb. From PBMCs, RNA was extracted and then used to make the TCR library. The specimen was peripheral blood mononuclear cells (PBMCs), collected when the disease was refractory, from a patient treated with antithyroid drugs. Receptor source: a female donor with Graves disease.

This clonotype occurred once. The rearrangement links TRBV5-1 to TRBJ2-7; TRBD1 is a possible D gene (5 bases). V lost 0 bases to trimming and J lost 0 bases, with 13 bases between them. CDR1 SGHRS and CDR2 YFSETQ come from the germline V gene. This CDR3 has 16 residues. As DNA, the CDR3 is TGCGCCAGCAGCTTGGAGGGGCCACCCAGCTCCTACGAGCAGTACTTC. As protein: CASSLEGPPSSYEQYF.

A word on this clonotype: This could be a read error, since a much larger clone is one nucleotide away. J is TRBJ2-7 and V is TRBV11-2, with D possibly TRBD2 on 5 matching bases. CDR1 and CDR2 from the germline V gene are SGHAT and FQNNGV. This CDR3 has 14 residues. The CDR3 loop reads CAGSGEWAGVEQYF. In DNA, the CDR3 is TGTGCCGGCAGCGGCGAGTGGGCCGGGGTCGAGCAGTACTTC.

The CDR3 DNA sequence: TGTGCCAGCAGCTTAGAAGTCAACAAAGAGACCCAGTACTTC. As protein: CASSLEVNKETQYF. The rearrangement joins TRBV7-9 to TRBJ2-5; D not certain. Germline V lookup: CDR1 SEHNR, CDR2 FQNEAQ (reference sequence). This CDR3 is built from 14 residues. V was trimmed by 1 base and J by 3 bases, leaving 9 bases between them.

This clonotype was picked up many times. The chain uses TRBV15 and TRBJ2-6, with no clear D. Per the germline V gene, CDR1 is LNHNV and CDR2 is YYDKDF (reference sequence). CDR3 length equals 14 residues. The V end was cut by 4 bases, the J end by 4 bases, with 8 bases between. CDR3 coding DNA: TGTGCCACCAGCACCCTCGGAGGGGCCAACGTCCTGACTTTC. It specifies CATSTLGGANVLTF.

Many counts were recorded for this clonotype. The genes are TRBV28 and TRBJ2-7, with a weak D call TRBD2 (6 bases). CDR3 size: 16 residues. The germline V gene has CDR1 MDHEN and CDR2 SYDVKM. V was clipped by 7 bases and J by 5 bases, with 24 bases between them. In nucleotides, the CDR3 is TGTGCCAGCACCTCGGGGGTCGTGGCCCGTCGTCACGAGCAGTACTTC. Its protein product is CASTSGVVARRHEQYF.

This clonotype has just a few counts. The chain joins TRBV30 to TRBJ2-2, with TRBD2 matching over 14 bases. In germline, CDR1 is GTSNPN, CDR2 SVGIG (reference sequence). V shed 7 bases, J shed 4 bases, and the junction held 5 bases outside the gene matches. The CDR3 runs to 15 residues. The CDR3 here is CAFGLAGGSTGELFF. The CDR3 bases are TGTGCCTTTGGACTAGCGGGAGGTTCCACCGGGGAGCTGTTTTTT.

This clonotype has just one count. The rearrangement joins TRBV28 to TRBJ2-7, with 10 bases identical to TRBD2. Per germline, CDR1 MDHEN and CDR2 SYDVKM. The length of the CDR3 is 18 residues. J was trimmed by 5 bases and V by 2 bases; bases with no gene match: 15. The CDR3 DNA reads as TGTGCCAGCAGTTTAGGTAGGACTAGCGGCAACTCCCGGGACGAGCAGTACTTC. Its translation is CASSLGRTSGNSRDEQYF.